The sequence of this T cell receptor (beta chain) was determined in a study of CD8+ T cells in alopecia areata. Treatment noted: oral pan-JAK inhibitor, 5-10 mg twice daily. Extraction of RNA preceded its reverse transcription into cDNA, which served as the sequencing template. Produced via immunoSEQ multiplex PCR; TCRdb's table is partial and in-frame only. The sample yields 100,000 to 150,000 clones, 60% to 65% seen once. The germline V and J ends were trimmed by 1 base and 6 bases, with 10 bases remaining between them. The germline V gene has CDR1 SGHVS and CDR2 FQNEAQ. The CDR3 length is 13 residues.

The specimen was CD4+ T cells sorted from blood, collected at week 4, from a patient treated with tofacitinib. The chain employs TRBV7-8 and TRBJ2-7, with D tentatively TRBD2 (5 bases). The sequence derives from a human donor with alopecia areata. The CDR3: CASSLVLGGEQYF. The CDR3, as DNA: TGTGCCAGCAGCTTAGTACTCGGAGGCGAGCAGTACTTC.